This paragraph reports one T cell receptor (beta chain). Its target is unknown. MiXCR, applied by TCRdb to the reads, yields one record per CDR3 protein. The sample includes about 490,000 distinct CDR3 sequences, approximately 11% of them seen just once. The data stem from a study of T cell repertoires in cytomegalovirus infection. As for the study in general: TCR beta signatures that were public indicated CMV infection and matching HLA type.

The study, taken as a whole, reports: Summed public TCR beta family frequency identified CMV carriers bearing the relevant HLA.

CDR3 length: 14 residues. Germline CDR1 reads ENHRY; CDR2 reads SYGVKD. Between the trimmed V and J ends, which lost 4 bases and 1 base, there was a span of 7 bases. Sequencing was performed on PBMCs. This rearrangement joins TRBV10-3 to TRBJ2-2; TRBD1 might be the D (6 bases). The TCR sequence derives from a human donor in good health (CMV status not recorded). Some clones in this sample may be carry-over from other donors' samples. The CDR3: CAISGTENTGELFF. The DNA of the CDR3 is TGTGCCATCAGTGGGACAGAGAACACCGGGGAGCTGTTTTTT.